The T cell receptor beta chain described here comes from a study of T-cell memory formation after mild COVID-19. The overall study: Most TCR clusters belonged to a single donor. Findings and caveats of the study: A second wave expanding day 15 to 37 was CD4+-biased; contracting clones were balanced.

This clonotype was observed a handful of times. Antigen unknown. Constant-segment primers and 5'RACE yielded cDNA libraries for TCR alpha and TCR beta, each carrying sample barcodes and UMIs. TCRdb reprocessed the 5' RACE reads with MiXCR, giving one entry per CDR3 protein. The sample carries about 470,000 distinct CDR3 sequences, about 23% recorded once. CDR1 is SGHTA and CDR2 is FQGNSA in the germline V gene. V was clipped by 2 bases and J by 9 bases, with 15 bases between them. The CDR3 runs to 14 residues. The sequenced sample consisted of PBMCs or a T cell subset sorted from them (not recorded which). This receptor was obtained from an adult woman who had mild COVID-19 (a few samples of this study predate the infection). Cell type and time point are not known. The chain is built from TRBV7-2 and TRBJ2-3; possible D gene TRBD1, 6 bases. The CDR3 protein is CASSLTGPTGTQYF. CDR3 in DNA: TGTGCCAGCAGCTTAACTGGACCCACAGGGACGCAGTATTTT.